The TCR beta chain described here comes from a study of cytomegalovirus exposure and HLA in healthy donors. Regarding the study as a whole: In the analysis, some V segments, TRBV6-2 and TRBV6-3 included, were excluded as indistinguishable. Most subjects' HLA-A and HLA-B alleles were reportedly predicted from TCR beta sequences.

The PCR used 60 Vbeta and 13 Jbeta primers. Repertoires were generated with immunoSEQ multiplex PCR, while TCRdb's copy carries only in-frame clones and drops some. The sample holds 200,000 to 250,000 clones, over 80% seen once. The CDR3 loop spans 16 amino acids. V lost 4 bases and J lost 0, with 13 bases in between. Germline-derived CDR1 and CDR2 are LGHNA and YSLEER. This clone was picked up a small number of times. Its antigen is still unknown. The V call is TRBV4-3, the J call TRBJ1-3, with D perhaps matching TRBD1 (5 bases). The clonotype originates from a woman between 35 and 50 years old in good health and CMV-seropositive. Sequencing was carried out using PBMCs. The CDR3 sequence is CASSPEDNYSGNTIYF. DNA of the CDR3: TGCGCCAGCAGCCCAGAGGACAATTACTCTGGAAACACCATATATTTT.